This TCR beta chain was captured by sequencing in a study of regulatory T cells in long-lasting Graves disease. Study results and caveats: Study was limited to peripheral blood, excluding thyroid tissue.

Time point described: newly diagnosed GD, antithyroid drugs for less than 3 months. Extracted RNA from PBMCs served as the source of the TCR library. The CDR3 length is 11 residues. Trimming left V 3 bases short and J 9 bases short, with 10 bases between. From germline, CDR1 is DFQATT and CDR2 SNEGSKA (reference sequence). Through Arm-PCR of CDR3 regions and iRepertoire HTBI primers, TCR beta libraries were built. TCRdb passed the multiplex PCR reads through MiXCR, listing each CDR3 protein once. In the table there are 400,000 to 450,000 distinct CDR3 sequences, around 14% of which are singletons. In this sample, this clonotype turned up many times. Antigen: not known. The same sample was also studied in work on T cells in Graves' hyperthyroidism and ophthalmopathy. That work contributes: Every diagnosis used clinical symptoms, serum thyroxine and TRAb, thyroid ultrasound and orbital computed tomography.

The sequence derives from a woman aged 25 to 45 with Graves disease. The sample in question was peripheral blood mononuclear cells (PBMCs), obtained at new diagnosis, from a patient treated with antithyroid drugs. The rearrangement uses TRBV20-1 and TRBJ2-3; D may match TRBD1 or TRBD2 (5 bases each). The CDR3 DNA sequence: TGCAGTGCTAGTCCCGGGGACACGCAGTATTTT. Its protein product is CSASPGDTQYF.